Included here is one T cell receptor (beta chain) sequence, with context. This entry belongs to a study of T cells in Graves' hyperthyroidism and ophthalmopathy. Amplification targeted TCR beta CDR3 regions from RNA transcripts. The study used the HTBI primer set for a first-round RT-PCR of the TCR CDR3. TCRdb itself ran the multiplex PCR reads through MiXCR, one entry per CDR3 protein. The sample records approximately 700,000 distinct CDR3 sequences, about 45% being singletons. The V end lost 5 bases, the J end lost 11 bases, and 18 bases lay between the germline ends. CDR1 and CDR2 (germline): SEHNR, FQNEAQ (reference sequence). This CDR3 spans 13 amino acids.

The sequence came from an adult man with Graves' disease, either hyperthyroidism or ophthalmopathy (not recorded which). The sequencing sample was made of peripheral blood or thyroid tissue (not recorded which). This chain uses TRBV7-9 with TRBJ1-1; D unresolved. The CDR3: CASSPREDILAFF. CDR3 nucleotide sequence: TGTGCCAGCAGCCCCAGAGAGGATATCTTGGCTTTCTTT.